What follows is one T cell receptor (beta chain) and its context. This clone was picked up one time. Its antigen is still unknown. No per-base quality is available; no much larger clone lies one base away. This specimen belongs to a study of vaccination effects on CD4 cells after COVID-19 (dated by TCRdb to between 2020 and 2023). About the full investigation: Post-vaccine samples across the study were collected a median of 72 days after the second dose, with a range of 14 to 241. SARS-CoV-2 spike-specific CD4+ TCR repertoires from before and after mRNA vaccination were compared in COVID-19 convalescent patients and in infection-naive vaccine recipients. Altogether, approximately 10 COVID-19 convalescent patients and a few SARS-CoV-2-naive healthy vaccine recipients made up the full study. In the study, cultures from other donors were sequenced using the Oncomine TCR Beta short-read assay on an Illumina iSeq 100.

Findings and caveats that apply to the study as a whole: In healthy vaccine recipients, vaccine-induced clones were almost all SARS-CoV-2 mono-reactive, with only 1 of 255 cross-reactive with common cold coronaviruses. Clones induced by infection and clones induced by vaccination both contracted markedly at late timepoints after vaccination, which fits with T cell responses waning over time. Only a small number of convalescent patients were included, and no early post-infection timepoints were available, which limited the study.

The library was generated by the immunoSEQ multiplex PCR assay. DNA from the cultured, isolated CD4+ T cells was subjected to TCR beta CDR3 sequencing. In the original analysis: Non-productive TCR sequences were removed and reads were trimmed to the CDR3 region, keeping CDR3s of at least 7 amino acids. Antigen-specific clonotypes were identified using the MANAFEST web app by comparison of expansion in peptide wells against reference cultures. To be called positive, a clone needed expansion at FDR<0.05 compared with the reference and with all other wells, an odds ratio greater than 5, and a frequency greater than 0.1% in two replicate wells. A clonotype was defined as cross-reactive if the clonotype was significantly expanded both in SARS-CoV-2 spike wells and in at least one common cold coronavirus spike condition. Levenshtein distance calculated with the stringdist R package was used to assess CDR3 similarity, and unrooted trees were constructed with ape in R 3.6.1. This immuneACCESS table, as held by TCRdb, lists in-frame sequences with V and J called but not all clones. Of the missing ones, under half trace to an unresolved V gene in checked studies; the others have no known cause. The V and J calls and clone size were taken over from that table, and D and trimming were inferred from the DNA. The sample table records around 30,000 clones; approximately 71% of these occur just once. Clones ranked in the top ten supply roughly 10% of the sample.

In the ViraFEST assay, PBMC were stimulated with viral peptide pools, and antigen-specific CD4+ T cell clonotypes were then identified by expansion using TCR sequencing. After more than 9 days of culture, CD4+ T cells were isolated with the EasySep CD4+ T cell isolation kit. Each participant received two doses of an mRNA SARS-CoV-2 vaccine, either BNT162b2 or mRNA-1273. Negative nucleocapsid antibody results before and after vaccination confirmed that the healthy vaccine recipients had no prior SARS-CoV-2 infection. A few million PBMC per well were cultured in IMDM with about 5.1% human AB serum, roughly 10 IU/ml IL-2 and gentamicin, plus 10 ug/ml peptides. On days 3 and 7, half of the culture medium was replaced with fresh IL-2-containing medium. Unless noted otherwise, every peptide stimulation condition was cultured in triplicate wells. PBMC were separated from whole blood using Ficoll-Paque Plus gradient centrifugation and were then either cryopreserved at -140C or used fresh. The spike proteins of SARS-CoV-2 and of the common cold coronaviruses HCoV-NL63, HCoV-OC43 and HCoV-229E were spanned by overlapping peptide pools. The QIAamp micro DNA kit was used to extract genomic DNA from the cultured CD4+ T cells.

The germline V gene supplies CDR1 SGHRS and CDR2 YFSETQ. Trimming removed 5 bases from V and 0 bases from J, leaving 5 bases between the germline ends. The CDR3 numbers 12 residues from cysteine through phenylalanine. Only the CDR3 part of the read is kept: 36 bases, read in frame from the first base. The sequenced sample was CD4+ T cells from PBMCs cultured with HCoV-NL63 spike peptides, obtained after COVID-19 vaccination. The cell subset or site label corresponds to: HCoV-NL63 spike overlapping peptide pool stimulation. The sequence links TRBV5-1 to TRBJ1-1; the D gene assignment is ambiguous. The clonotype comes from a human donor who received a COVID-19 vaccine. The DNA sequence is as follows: TGCGCCAGCAGTGAATTGAACACTGAAGCTTTCTTT. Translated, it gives CASSELNTEAFF.